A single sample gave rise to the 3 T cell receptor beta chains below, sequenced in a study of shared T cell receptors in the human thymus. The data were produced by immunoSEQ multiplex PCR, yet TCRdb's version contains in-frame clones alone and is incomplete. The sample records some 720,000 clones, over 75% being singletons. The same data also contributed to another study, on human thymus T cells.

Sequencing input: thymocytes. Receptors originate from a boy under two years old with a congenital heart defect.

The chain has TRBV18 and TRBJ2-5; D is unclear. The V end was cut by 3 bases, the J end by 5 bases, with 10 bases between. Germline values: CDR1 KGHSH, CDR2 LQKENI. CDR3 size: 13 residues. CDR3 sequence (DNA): TGTGCCAGCTCACCCCCGTTCAGGGAGACCCAGTACTTC. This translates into CASSPPFRETQYF.

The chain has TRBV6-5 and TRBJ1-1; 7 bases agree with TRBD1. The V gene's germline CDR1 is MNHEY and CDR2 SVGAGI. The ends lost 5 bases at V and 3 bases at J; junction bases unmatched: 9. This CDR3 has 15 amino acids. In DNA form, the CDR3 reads TGTGCCAGCAGTCGACACAGGGGACGGTACACTGAAGCTTTCTTT. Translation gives CASSRHRGRYTEAFF.

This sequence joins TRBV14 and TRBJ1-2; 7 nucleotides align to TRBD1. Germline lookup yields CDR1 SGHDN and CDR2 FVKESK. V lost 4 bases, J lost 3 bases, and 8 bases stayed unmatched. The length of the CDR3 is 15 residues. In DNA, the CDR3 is TGTGCCAGCAGCCCTACCACCGGGACAGACTATGGCTACACCTTC. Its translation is CASSPTTGTDYGYTF. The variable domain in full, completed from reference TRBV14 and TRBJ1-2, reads EAGVTQFPSHSVIEKGQTVTLRCDPISGHDNLYWYRRVMGKEIKFLLHFVKESKQDESGMPNNRFLAERTGGTYSTLKVQPAELEDSGVYFCASSPTTGTDYGYTFGSGTRLTVV.